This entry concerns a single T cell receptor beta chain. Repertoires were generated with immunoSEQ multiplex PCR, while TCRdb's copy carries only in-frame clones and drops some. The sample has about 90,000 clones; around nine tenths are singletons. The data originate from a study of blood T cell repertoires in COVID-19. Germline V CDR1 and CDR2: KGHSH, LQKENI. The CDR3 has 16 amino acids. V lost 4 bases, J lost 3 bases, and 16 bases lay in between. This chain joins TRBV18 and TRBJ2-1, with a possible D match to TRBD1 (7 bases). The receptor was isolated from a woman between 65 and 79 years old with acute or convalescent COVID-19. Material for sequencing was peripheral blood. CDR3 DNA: TGTGCCAGCTCACGATACGGCGGGACAGACTACAATGAGCAGTTCTTC. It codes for CASSRYGGTDYNEQFF.